Below, 11 T cell receptor beta chains from the same sample are listed, as sequenced in a study of CD8+ T cells in alopecia areata. Documented treatment: oral pan-JAK inhibitor, 5-10 mg twice daily. Sequencing used cDNA as its template, made by extracting RNA and reverse transcribing it. Using immunoSEQ multiplex PCR, the repertoire was profiled, and TCRdb retains in-frame clones only, with some absent. The data contain more than 95,000 clones, roughly 63% of them singletons. The material was CD8+ T cells sorted from blood, obtained at week 4, from a patient treated with tofacitinib. The receptor source for this set is a human donor with alopecia areata.

The chain recombines TRBV29-1 with TRBJ1-5, with unresolved D. Germline CDR1 SQVTM, CDR2 ANQGSEA. The CDR3 runs to 13 residues. Between the trimmed V and J ends, which lost 0 bases and 3 bases, there was a span of 6 bases. Here the CDR3 reads CSVEDGINQPQHF. The CDR3 DNA sequence: TGCAGCGTTGAAGACGGAATCAATCAGCCCCAGCATTTT.

This sequence joins TRBV30 and TRBJ2-7; D is unclear. Germline values: CDR1 GTSNPN, CDR2 SVGIG (reference sequence). V was cut by 0 bases and J by 6 bases, with 9 bases left in between. This CDR3 has 12 amino acids. As DNA, the CDR3 is TGTGCCTGGAGTGTACGGCCCTCCGAGCAGTACTTC. Translated: CAWSVRPSEQYF. The full variable domain, in which reference TRBV30 and TRBJ2-7 provide the parts outside the CDR3, is SQTIHQWPATLVQPVGSPLSLECTVEGTSNPNLYWYRQAAGRGLQLLFYSVGIGQISSEVPQNLSASRPQDRQFILSSKKLLLSDSGFYLCAWSVRPSEQYFGPGTRLTVT.

This chain connects TRBV30 to TRBJ2-3, with 9 bases lining up with TRBD2. Trimming removed 0 bases from V and 2 bases from J; junction bases left unmatched: 6. CDR3 size: 16 residues. Per the germline V gene, CDR1 is GTSNPN and CDR2 is SVGIG (reference sequence). In DNA, the CDR3 is TGTGCCTGGAGTGTAGGCGCGGGGGGGCTCACAGATACGCAGTATTTT. This codes for CAWSVGAGGLTDTQYF.

J is TRBJ1-4 and V is TRBV30, with D maybe TRBD1 (6 bases). The germline V gene has CDR1 GTSNPN and CDR2 SVGIG (reference sequence). V was clipped by 0 bases and J by 4 bases, with 12 bases between them. CDR3 length: 15 residues. The CDR3 nucleotides are TGTGCCTGGAGTGTTTGGGGGGGCGGTAATGAAAAACTGTTTTTT. Translated, it gives CAWSVWGGGNEKLFF.

V and J are TRBV30 and TRBJ2-7, with D unresolved. The CDR3 is made up of 12 amino acids. Between the trimmed V and J ends, which lost 1 base and 2 bases, there was a span of 6 bases. Germline lookup yields CDR1 GTSNPN and CDR2 SVGIG (reference sequence). The CDR3 is CAWSARAYEQYF. DNA for the CDR3: TGTGCCTGGAGTGCTAGAGCCTACGAGCAGTACTTC.

The V gene is TRBV27, the J gene TRBJ2-2; the D is unclear. The CDR3 runs 12 residues. Between the trimmed V and J ends, which lost 5 bases and 7 bases, there was a span of 8 bases. Germline CDR1 and CDR2: MNHEY and SMNVEV (reference sequence). The CDR3 nucleotides read TGTGCCAGCAGTGGACCGAACGGGGAGCTGTTTTTT. It is translated as CASSGPNGELFF.

Of note for this clone: Distinct nucleotide sequences in the sample also encode this CDR3. The chain joins TRBV30 to TRBJ2-7; unclear D gene. The CDR3 loop spans 11 amino acids. The V end lost 1 base, the J end lost 3 bases, and 4 bases lay between the germline ends. Per the germline V gene, CDR1 is GTSNPN and CDR2 is SVGIG (reference sequence). The CDR3: CAWSEGYEQYF. CDR3 nucleotide sequence: TGTGCCTGGAGTGAAGGCTACGAGCAGTACTTC.

The CDR3 here is CATSSEGGSSYTF. As DNA, the CDR3 is TGTGCCACCAGCAGCGAGGGGGGGTCTAGCTACACCTTC. V usage is TRBV15 and J usage is TRBJ1-2; maybe TRBD1 (6 bases). V shed 3 bases and J shed 9 bases, with 14 bases lying between them. Germline V gives CDR1 LNHNV, CDR2 YYDKDF (reference sequence). This CDR3 is 13 amino acids long.

The rearrangement joins TRBV29-1 to TRBJ1-2; D is ambiguous. The CDR3 runs 11 residues. The V end was cut by 1 base, the J end by 5 bases, with 5 bases between. CDR1 SQVTM and CDR2 ANQGSEA come from the germline V gene. DNA of the CDR3: TGCAGCGTTGAAGGGTTGTATGGCTACACCTTC. Translating gives CSVEGLYGYTF.

This clone was detected only a few times. The CDR3 DNA follows: TGTGCCAGCAGCTTAGAGGCCGGGGCCCCGGACACCGGGGAGCTGTTTTTT. Its translation is CASSLEAGAPDTGELFF. The chain has TRBV7-2 and TRBJ2-2; D assignment may be TRBD1 or TRBD2 (5 bases each). There are 17 residues in the CDR3. The germline CDR1 and CDR2 sequences are SGHTA and FQGNSA. The V end lost 1 base, the J end lost 3 bases, and 15 bases lay between the germline ends.

This clone was picked up a small number of times. This rearrangement joins TRBV28 to TRBJ2-7, with D possibly TRBD1 on 5 matching bases. The germline V gene encodes CDR1 MDHEN and CDR2 SYDVKM. Deletions cut 2 bases from V and 6 bases from J, with 8 bases between. The CDR3 is 12 amino acids. This chain's CDR3 is CASSLTGSEQYF. The CDR3 DNA follows: TGTGCCAGCAGTTTAACAGGCTCCGAGCAGTACTTC.